The entry below describes one T cell receptor beta chain. Its antigen remains unknown. The data are from a study of T cell responses to AZD1222 COVID-19 vaccine. The V and J ends lost 0 bases and 8 bases, in that order; junction bases with no gene match: 5. This CDR3 contains 15 residues. The germline V gene encodes CDR1 SGDLS and CDR2 YYNGEE. Study-level findings and limits: Donors skewed white British and female; clonal diversity was possibly underestimated. Repertoires were sampled only after the peak T cell response.

Sequencing used immunoSEQ multiplex PCR; TCRdb keeps in-frame clones, though not all of them. The sample holds around 99,000 clones, under 95% seen once. This sample comprised peripheral blood, obtained 28 days after the second AZD1222 dose. The chain has TRBV9 and TRBJ2-1; 10 bases match TRBD2. The sequence came from an adult who received the AZD1222 COVID-19 vaccine. Here the CDR3 reads CASSVGASGSYEQFF. DNA of the CDR3: TGTGCCAGCAGCGTAGGCGCTAGCGGGAGTTATGAGCAGTTCTTC.